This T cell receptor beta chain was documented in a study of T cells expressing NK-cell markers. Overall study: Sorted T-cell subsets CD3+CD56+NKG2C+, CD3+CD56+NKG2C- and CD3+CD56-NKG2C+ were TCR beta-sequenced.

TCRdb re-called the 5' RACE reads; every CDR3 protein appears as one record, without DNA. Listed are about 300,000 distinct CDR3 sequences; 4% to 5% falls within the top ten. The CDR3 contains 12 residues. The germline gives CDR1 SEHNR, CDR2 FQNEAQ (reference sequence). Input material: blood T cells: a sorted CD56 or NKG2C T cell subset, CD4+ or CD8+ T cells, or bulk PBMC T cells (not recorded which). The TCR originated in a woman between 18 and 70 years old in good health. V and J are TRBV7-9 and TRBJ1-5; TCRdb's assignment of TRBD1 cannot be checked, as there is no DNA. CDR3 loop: CASSSQGQPQHF.